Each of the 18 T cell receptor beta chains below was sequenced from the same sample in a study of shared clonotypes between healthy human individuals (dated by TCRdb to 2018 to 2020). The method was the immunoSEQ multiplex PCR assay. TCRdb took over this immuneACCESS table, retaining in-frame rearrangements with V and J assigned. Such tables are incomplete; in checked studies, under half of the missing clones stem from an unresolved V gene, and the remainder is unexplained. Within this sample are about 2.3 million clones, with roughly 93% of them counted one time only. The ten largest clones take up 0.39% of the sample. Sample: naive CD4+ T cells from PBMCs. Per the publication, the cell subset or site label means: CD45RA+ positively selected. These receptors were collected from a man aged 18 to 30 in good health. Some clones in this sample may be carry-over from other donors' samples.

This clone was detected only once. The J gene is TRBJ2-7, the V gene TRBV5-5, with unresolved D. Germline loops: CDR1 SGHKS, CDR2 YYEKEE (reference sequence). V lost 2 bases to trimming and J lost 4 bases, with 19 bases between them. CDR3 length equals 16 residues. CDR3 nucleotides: TGTGCCAGCAGCTTTAGCAGGTCGGGCCAGTCTTACGAGCAGTACTTC. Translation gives CASSFSRSGQSYEQYF.

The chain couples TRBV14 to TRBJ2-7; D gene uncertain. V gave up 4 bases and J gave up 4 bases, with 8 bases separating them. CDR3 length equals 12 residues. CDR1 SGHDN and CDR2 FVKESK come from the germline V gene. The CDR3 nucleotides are TGTGCCAGCAGCCCCGCCGGGTACGAGCAGTACTTC. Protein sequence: CASSPAGYEQYF.

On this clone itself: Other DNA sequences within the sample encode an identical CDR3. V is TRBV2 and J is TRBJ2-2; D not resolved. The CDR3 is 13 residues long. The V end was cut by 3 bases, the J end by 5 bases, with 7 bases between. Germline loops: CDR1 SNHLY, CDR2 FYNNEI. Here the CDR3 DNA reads TGTGCCAGCAGTGACGGCGGTACCGGGGAGCTGTTTTTT. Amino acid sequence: CASSDGGTGELFF.

The CDR3 region is CASRQTDNQPQHF. Written as DNA, the CDR3 is TGTGCCAGCAGACAGACAGACAATCAGCCCCAGCATTTT. V gene TRBV6-5 combines with J gene TRBJ1-5; a possible D gene is TRBD1 (5 bases). This CDR3 spans 13 amino acids. V shed 6 bases and J shed 3 bases, with 9 bases lying between them. Germline V gene lookup returns CDR1 MNHEY and CDR2 SVGAGI.

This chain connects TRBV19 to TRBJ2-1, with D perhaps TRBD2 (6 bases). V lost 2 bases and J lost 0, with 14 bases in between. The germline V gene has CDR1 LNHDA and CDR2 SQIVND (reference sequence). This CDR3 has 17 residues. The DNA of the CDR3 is TGTGCCAGTAGTATAAATGGAGCGGAGGGCTCCTACAATGAGCAGTTCTTC. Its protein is CASSINGAEGSYNEQFF.

This CDR3 is CASSLMTSRHEQFF. The CDR3 nucleotides read TGTGCCAGCAGCCTAATGACTAGCCGGCATGAGCAGTTCTTC. The chain is built from TRBV7-3 and TRBJ2-1; TRBD2 aligns across 7 bases. Germline CDR1 reads SGHTA; CDR2 reads FQGTGA. This CDR3 has 14 amino acids. V lost 5 bases and J lost 8; bases outside the gene matches: 9.

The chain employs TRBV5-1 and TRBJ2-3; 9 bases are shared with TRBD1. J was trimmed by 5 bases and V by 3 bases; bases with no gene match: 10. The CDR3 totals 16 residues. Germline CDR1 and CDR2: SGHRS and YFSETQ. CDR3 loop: CASSWFGTGLEDTQYF. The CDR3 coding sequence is TGCGCCAGCAGCTGGTTCGGGACAGGGTTAGAAGATACGCAGTATTTT.

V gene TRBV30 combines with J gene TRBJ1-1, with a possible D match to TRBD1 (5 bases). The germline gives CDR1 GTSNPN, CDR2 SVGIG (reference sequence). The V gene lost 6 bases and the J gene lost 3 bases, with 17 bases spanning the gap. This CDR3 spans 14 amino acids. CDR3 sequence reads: CACRRGGIDTEAFF. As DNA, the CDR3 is TGTGCCTGCAGACGCGGGGGGATCGACACTGAAGCTTTCTTT.

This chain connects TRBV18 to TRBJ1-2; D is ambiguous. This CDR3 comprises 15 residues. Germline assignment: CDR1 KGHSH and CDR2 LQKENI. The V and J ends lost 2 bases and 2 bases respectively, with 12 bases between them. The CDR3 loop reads CASSPVDPQNYGYTF. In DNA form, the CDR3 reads TGTGCCAGCTCACCAGTCGACCCACAGAACTATGGCTACACCTTC.

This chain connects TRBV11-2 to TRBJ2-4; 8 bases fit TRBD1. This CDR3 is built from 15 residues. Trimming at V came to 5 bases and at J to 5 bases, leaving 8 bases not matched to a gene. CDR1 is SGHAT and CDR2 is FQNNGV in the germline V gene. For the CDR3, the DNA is TGTGCCAGCAGCACTAGACAGGGGTGGGAAAACATTCAGTACTTC. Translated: CASSTRQGWENIQYF.

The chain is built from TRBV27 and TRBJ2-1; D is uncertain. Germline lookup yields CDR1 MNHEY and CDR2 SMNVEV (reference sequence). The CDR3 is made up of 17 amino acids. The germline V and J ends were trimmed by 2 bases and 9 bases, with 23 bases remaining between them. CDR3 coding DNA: TGTGCCAGCAGTTTACGGGTTAGTTCGTCGGTTTCCAGTGAGCAGTTCTTC. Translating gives CASSLRVSSSVSSEQFF.

The CDR3, as DNA: TGTGCCAGCAGCCGGAAAGGGCAGTCTAGCGGTCGCTCCTACAATGAGCAGTTCTTC. Protein sequence: CASSRKGQSSGRSYNEQFF. The rearrangement uses TRBV7-3 and TRBJ2-1, with 7 bases matching TRBD2. The ends lost 5 bases at V and 0 bases at J; junction bases unmatched: 16. CDR1 is SGHTA and CDR2 is FQGTGA in the germline V gene. The CDR3 length is 19 residues.

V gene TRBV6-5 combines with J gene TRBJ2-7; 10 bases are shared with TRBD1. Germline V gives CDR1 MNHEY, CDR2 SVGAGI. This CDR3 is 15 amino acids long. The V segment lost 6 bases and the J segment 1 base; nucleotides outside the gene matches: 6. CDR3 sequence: CASSRQGARSYEQYF. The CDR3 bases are TGTGCCAGCAGCCGACAGGGGGCTAGATCCTACGAGCAGTACTTC.

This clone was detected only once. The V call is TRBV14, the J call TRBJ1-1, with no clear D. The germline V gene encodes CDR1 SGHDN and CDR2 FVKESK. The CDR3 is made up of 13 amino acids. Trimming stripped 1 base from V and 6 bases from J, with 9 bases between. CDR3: CASSQGNWAEAFF. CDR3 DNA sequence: TGTGCCAGCAGCCAAGGGAACTGGGCTGAAGCTTTCTTT.

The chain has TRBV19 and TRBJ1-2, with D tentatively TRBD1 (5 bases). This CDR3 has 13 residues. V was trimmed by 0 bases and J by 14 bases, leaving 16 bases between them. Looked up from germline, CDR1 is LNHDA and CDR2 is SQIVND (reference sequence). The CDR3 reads CASSIEGASRKTF. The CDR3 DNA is TGTGCCAGTAGTATAGAAGGGGCCTCCCGAAAGACCTTC.

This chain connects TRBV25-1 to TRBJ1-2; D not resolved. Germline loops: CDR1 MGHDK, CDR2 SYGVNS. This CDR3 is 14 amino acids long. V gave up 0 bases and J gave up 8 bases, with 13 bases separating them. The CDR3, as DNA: TGTGCCAGCAGTGAATATAAAGGGTCGGAGGGCTACACCTTC. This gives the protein CASSEYKGSEGYTF.

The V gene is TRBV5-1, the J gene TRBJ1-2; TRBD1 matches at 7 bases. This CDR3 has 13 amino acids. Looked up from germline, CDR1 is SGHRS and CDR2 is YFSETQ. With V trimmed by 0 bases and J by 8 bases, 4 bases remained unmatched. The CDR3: CASSLGRGQGYTF. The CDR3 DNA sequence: TGCGCCAGCAGCTTGGGAAGGGGGCAGGGCTACACCTTC. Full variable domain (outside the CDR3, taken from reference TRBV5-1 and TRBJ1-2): KAGVTQTPRYLIKTRGQQVTLSCSPISGHRSVSWYQQTPGQGLQFLFEYFSETQRNKGNFPGRFSGRQFSNSRSEMNVSTLELGDSALYLCASSLGRGQGYTFGSGTRLTVV.

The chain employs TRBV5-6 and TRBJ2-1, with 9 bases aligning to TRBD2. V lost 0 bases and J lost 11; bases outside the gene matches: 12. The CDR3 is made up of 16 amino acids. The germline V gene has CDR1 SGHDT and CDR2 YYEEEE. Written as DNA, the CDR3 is TGTGCCAGCAGCTTGGTGTCGGCGGGAGGGCCTCGGAAGCAGTTCTTC. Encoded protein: CASSLVSAGGPRKQFF.